The TCR beta chain under discussion was sequenced for a study of blood T cell repertoires in COVID-19 (TCRdb year 2020). For context, the study as a whole: Samples covering the acute and convalescent phases of COVID-19 were provided by collaborators in the United States, Italy and Spain. The prospective study material was composed of cDNA or gDNA derived from T cells, B-cell-depleted T cells, or PBMCs. Deeply sampled blood TCRbeta repertoires from subjects exposed to, actively infected with, or recovered from COVID-19 were included in the dataset. A freely available public database, intended as a resource for researchers studying the immune response to SARS-CoV-2, is where the repertoires were released. Samples came from the ongoing ImmuneRACE study (first 160 participants) plus 1,254 subjects from 6 global collaborators. Sample metadata almost always included a de-identified subject ID, COVID-19 status, age in years and sex. HLA class I and class II types, where available, came from metadata supplied by the sample provider rather than from assay-based typing.

V lost 5 bases and J lost 4 bases, and the count of bases not matched to a germline gene is 13. From the cysteine up to the phenylalanine, the CDR3 has a length of 16 residues. The read is trimmed to its CDR3 DNA, 48 bases read in frame from base 1. The germline V gene sets CDR1 to MNHEY and CDR2 to SVGEGT. The collaborating institutions used their own protocols to collect whole blood in K2EDTA tubes. For TCRbeta analysis, collaborators shipped samples as frozen whole blood, isolated PBMCs, or DNA extracted from either of those sample types. The immunoSEQ Assay, a bias-controlled multiplex PCR, was used to amplify TCRbeta CDR3 regions from genomic DNA. The study's processing was this. Nucleated cell counts per sample were estimated from amplification of reference gene primers within the assay. To quantify the absolute abundance of each unique TCRbeta CDR3 rearrangement, sequence reads were collapsed and filtered. For each sample, productive Simpson clonality was calculated as the square root of Simpson's diversity index across productive rearrangements. The source is immuneACCESS, and TCRdb retained only in-frame sequences with V and J called. Part of the clones is not carried over; for the studies checked, unresolved V genes explain less than half of this, and the remainder is unexplained. V and J calls and clone size follow that table, whereas D and trimming were derived from the DNA. Across this sample there are about 300,000 clones, with about 84% seen only once. Approximately 1.5% of the sample lies in the top ten.

The paper's findings and limits, for the study overall: The quantity of clinical and demographic metadata differed by source and by participant and was supplied without curation.

Remarks on this clone: Its antigen remains undetermined. No per-base quality is available; no much larger clone lies one base away.

This receptor chain uses TRBV6-2 or TRBV6-3 and TRBJ2-5; 7 of the junction bases match TRBD1. Sequencing used peripheral blood. This TCR derives from a woman between 50 and 59 years old with acute or convalescent COVID-19. The DNA sequence is given as TGTGCCAGCAGTGACTTCGACAGGGTATTTGGAGAGACCCAGTACTTC. Its protein product is CASSDFDRVFGETQYF.